This TCR beta chain was retrieved from a study of Graves' ophthalmopathy and Graves' hyperthyroidism (dated by TCRdb to the late 2010s). Background on the whole study: Peripheral blood was collected at initial diagnosis, prior to any treatment. The study used TCR beta repertoire signatures to distinguish Graves' ophthalmopathy from Graves' hyperthyroidism and to predict progression to ophthalmopathy. In total, 135 blood samples were TCR-sequenced: fewer than 50 ophthalmopathy, approximately 75 hyperthyroidism and some 17 hyperthyroidism-to-ophthalmopathy patients. A discovery set of 100 or so patients (43 ophthalmopathy, 55 to 60 stable hyperthyroidism) was enrolled to explore V-J signatures distinguishing ophthalmopathy from hyperthyroidism. The independent validation cohort included approximately 19 hyperthyroidism patients plus 17 patients who later progressed from hyperthyroidism to ophthalmopathy. In about six hyperthyroidism patients, the T-cell repertoires found in thyroid tissue were compared with those found in blood. Following sample collection, hyperthyroidism patients were given methimazole at a starting dose of 30 mg daily, and ophthalmopathy patients were given high-dose intravenous methylprednisolone. Broad study findings and their caveats: Most expanded thyroid clonotypes with frequency above 0.001 were also detected in blood, suggesting blood repertoires may reflect the thyroid immune response. Ophthalmopathy was separated from stable hyperthyroidism by the 13-signature model with 85% to 90% sensitivity and about 81% specificity in cross-validation and with 80%/75% in the test set. In validation, the model predicted ophthalmopathy progression with about 70% sensitivity and approximately 78% specificity; eleven to twelve predicted patients were CT-confirmed with GO in a median of around 6 months. No statistical method was used to set the sample size in advance, and the investigators knew which group each participant was assigned to.

Stable hyperthyroidism was defined as no progression to ophthalmopathy within 18 months of follow-up. Hyperthyroidism patients were newly diagnosed, were aged 18 to 65 years, and had a disease duration under 2 months. Patients with other autoimmune diseases, uncontrolled infections, pregnancy or lactation were excluded. Clinical symptoms, serum thyroxine, TRAb, thyroid ultrasound and orbital computed tomography formed the basis of the diagnosis. Ficoll-Paque density gradient centrifugation was used to isolate PBMCs from 8 to 10 ml of fresh peripheral blood. Trizol reagent was used to extract the total RNA, and its quality was then checked on an Agilent 2100 Bioanalyzer. With regard to this clonotype: What antigen it recognizes has not been identified. Base qualities are missing; no much larger clone stands one base away.

TCR beta CDR3 regions were amplified from RNA transcripts for repertoire sequencing. The first round of RT-PCR was done with HTBI primers and the Qiagen OneStep RT-PCR kit, and was followed by a second round of multiplex PCR, then size selection and purification. Libraries were sequenced paired-end with 100 bp reads on an Illumina HiSeq2000. The original pipeline was this. Reads were processed with SOAPnuke, discarding reads with adapters, uncalled bases, mean Phred below 15, or no exact constant-primer or identifier match. COPE v1.2.5 was used to merge the high-quality paired reads. Each unique nucleotide sequence was defined as a clonotype, and clonotypes were aligned to IMGT TRB V, D and J references with MiTCR v1.1. The analysis was limited to V-J combinations with a frequency above 0.0001, which together covered roughly 99% of the repertoires. For each V-J combination, a TCR clonal expansion and chaos score was defined as the ratio of F50 clonal expansion to chaos observed in the TCRdist matrix. Features were reduced by Welch's t-statistics and random forest to over 10 V-J combinations, which fed a naive Bayes classifier. The similarity between thyroid and blood repertoires was quantified using the Morisita-Horn index. Using fastp at Q25 and MiXCR, TCRdb reprocessed the public reads and kept productive beta chains. When rows share a CDR3 protein, they turn into one entry using the most common DNA and genes. TCRdb's processing, not the authors', yielded these V and J calls. The sample table holds roughly 400,000 distinct CDR3 sequences, of which about 18% were seen once. The ten largest make up approximately 2.4% of the sample.

Inclusive of the bounding cysteine and phenylalanine, the CDR3 is 19 residues long. Only the CDR3 region is kept as DNA, spanning 57 bases read in frame from base 1. Ends trimmed: V by 5 bases, J by 0 bases; bases unmatched to a gene: 6. CDR1 and CDR2 are read off the germline V gene as ENHRY and SYGVKD. The sequence links TRBV10-3 to TRBJ2-6, with 14 central nucleotides matching TRBD2. Input material: peripheral blood. This receptor was obtained from an adult woman with stable Graves' hyperthyroidism. The DNA is TGTGCCATCAGTAGGACTAGCGGGAGGCCAAGCTCTGGGGCCAACGTCCTGACTTTC. It encodes CAISRTSGRPSSGANVLTF.